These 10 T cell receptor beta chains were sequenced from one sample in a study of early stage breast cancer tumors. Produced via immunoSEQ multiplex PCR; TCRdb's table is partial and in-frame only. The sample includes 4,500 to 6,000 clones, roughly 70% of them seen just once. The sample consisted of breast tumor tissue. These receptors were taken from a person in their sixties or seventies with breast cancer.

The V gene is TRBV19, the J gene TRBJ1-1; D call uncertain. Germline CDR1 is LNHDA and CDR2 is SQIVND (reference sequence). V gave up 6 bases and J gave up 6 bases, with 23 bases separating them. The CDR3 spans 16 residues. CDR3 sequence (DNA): TGTGCCAGTAGCCACCCGGGGAGGTGGACGAAGCCTGAAGCTTTCTTT. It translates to CASSHPGRWTKPEAFF.

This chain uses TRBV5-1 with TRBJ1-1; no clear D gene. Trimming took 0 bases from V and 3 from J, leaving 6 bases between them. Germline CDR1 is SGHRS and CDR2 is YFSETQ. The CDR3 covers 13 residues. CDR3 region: CASSLVGDTEAFF. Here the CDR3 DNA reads TGCGCCAGCAGCTTGGTTGGGGACACTGAAGCTTTCTTT.

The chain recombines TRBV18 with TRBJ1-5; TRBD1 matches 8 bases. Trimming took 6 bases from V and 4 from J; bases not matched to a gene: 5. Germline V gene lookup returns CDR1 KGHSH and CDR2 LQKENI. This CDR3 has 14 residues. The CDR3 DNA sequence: TGTGCCAGCTCCCGCGACAGGGGAAATCAGCCCCAGCATTTT. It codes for CASSRDRGNQPQHF.

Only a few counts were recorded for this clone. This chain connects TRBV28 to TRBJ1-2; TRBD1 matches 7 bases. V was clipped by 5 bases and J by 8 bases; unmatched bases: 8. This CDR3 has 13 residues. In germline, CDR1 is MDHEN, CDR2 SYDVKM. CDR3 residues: CASSREQGYGYTF. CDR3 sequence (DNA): TGTGCCAGCAGTCGCGAACAGGGGTACGGCTACACCTTC.

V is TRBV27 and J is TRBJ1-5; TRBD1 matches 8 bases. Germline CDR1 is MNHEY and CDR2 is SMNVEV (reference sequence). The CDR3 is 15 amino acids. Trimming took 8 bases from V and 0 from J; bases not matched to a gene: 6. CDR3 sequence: CASRDRSYSNQPQHF. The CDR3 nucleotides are TGTGCCAGCCGGGACAGGTCCTATAGCAATCAGCCCCAGCATTTT.

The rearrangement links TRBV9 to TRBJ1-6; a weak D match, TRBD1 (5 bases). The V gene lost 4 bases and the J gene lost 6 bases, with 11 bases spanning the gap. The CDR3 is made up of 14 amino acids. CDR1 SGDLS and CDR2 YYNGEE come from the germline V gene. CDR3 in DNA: TGTGCCAGCAGCCTTGGACACGTTAATTCACCCCTCCACTTT. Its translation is CASSLGHVNSPLHF. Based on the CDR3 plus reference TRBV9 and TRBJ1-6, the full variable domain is DSGVTQTPKHLITATGQRVTLRCSPRSGDLSVYWYQQSLDQGLQFLIQYYNGEERAKGNILERFSAQQFPDLHSELNLSSLELGDSALYFCASSLGHVNSPLHFGNGTRLTVT.

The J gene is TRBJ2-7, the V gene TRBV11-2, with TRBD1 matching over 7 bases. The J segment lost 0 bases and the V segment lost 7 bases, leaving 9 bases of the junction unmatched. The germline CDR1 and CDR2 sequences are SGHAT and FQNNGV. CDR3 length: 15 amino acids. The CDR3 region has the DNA TGTGCCAGCATCGACTCAGGGGGTGCCTCCTACGAGCAGTACTTC. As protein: CASIDSGGASYEQYF.

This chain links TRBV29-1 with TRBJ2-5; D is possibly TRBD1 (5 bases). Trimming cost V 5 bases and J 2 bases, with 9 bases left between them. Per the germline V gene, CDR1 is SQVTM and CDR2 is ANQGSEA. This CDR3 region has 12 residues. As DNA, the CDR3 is TGCAGCGTTATGACAGAGCAAGAGACCCAGTACTTC. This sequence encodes CSVMTEQETQYF.

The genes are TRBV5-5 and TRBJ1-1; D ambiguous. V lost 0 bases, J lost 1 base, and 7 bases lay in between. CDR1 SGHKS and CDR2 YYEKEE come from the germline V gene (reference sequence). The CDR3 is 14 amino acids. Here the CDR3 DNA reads TGTGCCAGCAGCTTGGAGGCAGCGAACACTGAAGCTTTCTTT. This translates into CASSLEAANTEAFF.

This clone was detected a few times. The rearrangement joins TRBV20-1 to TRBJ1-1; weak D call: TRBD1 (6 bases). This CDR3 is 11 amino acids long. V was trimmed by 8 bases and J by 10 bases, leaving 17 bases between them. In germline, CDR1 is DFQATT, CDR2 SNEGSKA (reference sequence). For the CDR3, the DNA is TGCAGTACCGTCCCAGGGGTAGCAGCTTTCTTT. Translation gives CSTVPGVAAFF.